This TCR beta chain emerged from a study of blood T cell repertoires in COVID-19. Looking at the study overall: Samples came from the United States, Italy and Spain, spanning acute and convalescent COVID-19. T cells, B-cell-depleted T cells, or PBMCs supplied cDNA or gDNA.

Original processing notes: Amplified reference gene primers provided the basis for estimating nucleated cell counts. Sequenced by immunoSEQ multiplex PCR; TCRdb stores in-frame clones only, minus some. That table supplies the V and J calls and clone size; D and trimming were determined from the DNA. The repertoire holds approximately 50,000 clones, with 70% to 90% as singletons. Sequencing input: peripheral blood. This sequence originates from a human donor in a cohort sampled during active COVID-19.

CDR3 sequence: CASSLLPGLAVTDTQYF. CDR3 coding DNA: TGTGCCAGCAGCTTACTCCCGGGACTAGCGGTGACAGATACGCAGTATTTT. V usage is TRBV7-9 and J usage is TRBJ2-3; the match to TRBD2 covers 11 bases. Germline V gives CDR1 SEHNR, CDR2 FQNEAQ (reference sequence). V dropped 2 bases and J dropped 3; count of bases not matched to a gene: 7. The CDR3 loop spans 17 amino acids.